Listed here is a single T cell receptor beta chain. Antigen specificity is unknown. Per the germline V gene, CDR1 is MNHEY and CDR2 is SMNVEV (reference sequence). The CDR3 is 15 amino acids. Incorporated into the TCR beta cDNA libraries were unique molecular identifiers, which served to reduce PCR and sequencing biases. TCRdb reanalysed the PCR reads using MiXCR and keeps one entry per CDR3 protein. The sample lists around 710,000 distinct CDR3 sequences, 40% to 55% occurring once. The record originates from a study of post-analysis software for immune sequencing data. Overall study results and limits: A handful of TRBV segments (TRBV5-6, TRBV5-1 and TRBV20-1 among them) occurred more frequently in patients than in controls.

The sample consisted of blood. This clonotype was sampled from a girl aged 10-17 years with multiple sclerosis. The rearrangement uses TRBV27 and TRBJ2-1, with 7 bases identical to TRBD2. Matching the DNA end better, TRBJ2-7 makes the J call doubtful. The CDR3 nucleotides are TGTGCCAGCAGTTTATCAAGCGGGACCCCCTACGAGCAGTACTTC. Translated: CASSLSSGTPYEQYF.